This T cell receptor beta chain was sequenced during a study of CD8 T cells in Susac syndrome. For the study at large: Treatment status at blood draw for the Susac syndrome patients was therapy-naive, corticosteroids, or intravenous immunoglobulin alone. Findings of the study overall: Susac syndrome CD4+ T cell repertoires showed no clonal expansion.

Points on this clonotype: Its target is unknown.

The CDR3 extends over 17 amino acids. Germline loops: CDR1 SGHVS, CDR2 FQNEAQ. The trim removed 8 bases at V and 6 bases at J, leaving 14 bases unmatched. TEMRA cells were FACS-enriched, unlike CD8+ and CD4+ T cells, which were negatively isolated. After extraction with the RNeasy kit, roughly 0.5 to 1 ug of the RNA was reverse transcribed using random hexamers. TCRdb used MiXCR to reprocess the immunoSEQ multiplex PCR reads, holding one entry per CDR3 protein. The table has about 80,000 distinct CDR3 sequences, roughly 91% seen once. This sequence joins TRBV7-8 and TRBJ2-1; TRBD2 matches 12 bases. The source material was CD4+ T cells from PBMCs. The receptor's source is a human donor with Susac syndrome. The CDR3 sequence: CASGWGLAGLGVNEQFF. The DNA of the CDR3 is TGTGCCAGCGGCTGGGGACTAGCGGGCCTTGGGGTCAATGAGCAGTTCTTC.